This is a list of T cell receptor beta chains from one sample in a study of technical replicates of blood from several donors. The data were produced by immunoSEQ multiplex PCR, yet TCRdb's version contains in-frame clones alone and is incomplete. The sample includes fewer than 90,000 clones, around 94% of them seen just once. The material sequenced was T cells isolated from PBMCs. The source of these receptors is a human donor in good health. Both conserved end residues are part of each CDR3. D genes are given only for firm matches. Some rows have no size entry. The others give once, few or many, or a class for an expanded clone.

V,J,size,D,CDR3,DNA
TRBV30,TRBJ2-7,NA,NA,CAWSPGYEQYF,TGTGCCTGGAGTCCCGGGTACGAGCAGTACTTC
TRBV4-3,TRBJ2-3,NA,TRBD2,CASSQGYRLATDTQYF,TGCGCCAGCAGCCAAGGATACCGACTAGCGACAGATACGCAGTATTTT
TRBV6-1,TRBJ1-3,once,NA,CASSENRSGNTIYF,TGTGCCAGCAGTGAAAACAGGTCTGGAAACACCATATATTTT
TRBV14,TRBJ2-7,NA,NA,CASSQDRIKGGYEQYF,TGTGCCAGCAGCCAAGATAGGATAAAAGGGGGCTACGAGCAGTACTTC
TRBV7-8,TRBJ2-7,NA,TRBD1,CASSPDRGYEQYF,TGTGCCAGCAGTCCGGACAGGGGGTACGAGCAGTACTTC
TRBV28,TRBJ2-7,NA,NA,CASSLLRGGPYEQYF,TGTGCCAGCAGTTTACTTAGAGGGGGTCCCTACGAGCAGTACTTC
TRBV15,TRBJ2-3,NA,TRBD2,CATSRSGTSDTDTQYF,TGTGCCACCAGCAGGTCCGGGACTAGCGATACAGATACGCAGTATTTT
TRBV7-9,TRBJ1-1,NA,NA,CASSLGGFEAFF,TGTGCCAGCAGCTTAGGAGGGTTTGAAGCTTTCTTT
TRBV5-4,TRBJ2-2,NA,TRBD1,CASSSRTGGTGELFF,TGTGCCAGCAGCTCAAGGACAGGGGGAACCGGGGAGCTGTTTTTT
TRBV11-3,TRBJ2-2,NA,NA,CASSLAGGELFF,TGTGCCAGCAGCTTAGCGGGAGGGGAGCTGTTTTTT
TRBV7-2,TRBJ2-1,NA,NA,CASAWPRAGLPTNEQFF,TGTGCCAGCGCATGGCCTCGTGCAGGCTTACCAACTAATGAGCAGTTCTTC
TRBV29-1,TRBJ2-7,NA,TRBD1,CSVETTGDEQYF,TGCAGCGTCGAGACTACAGGGGACGAGCAGTACTTC
TRBV10-3,TRBJ1-1,few,TRBD1,CAIRPDRGEGTEAFF,TGTGCCATCAGACCGGACAGGGGGGAAGGCACTGAAGCTTTCTTT
TRBV4-3,TRBJ2-7,NA,NA,CASSQDEFQGSMKQYF,TGCGCCAGCAGCCAAGATGAATTTCAGGGATCTATGAAGCAGTACTTC
TRBV7-7,TRBJ2-2,NA,NA,CASSLATGSTGELFF,TGTGCTAGCAGCTTAGCCACAGGGTCGACCGGGGAGCTGTTTTTT
TRBV5-1,TRBJ2-5,NA,NA,CASRSEETQYF,TGCGCCAGCAGGTCCGAAGAGACCCAGTACTTC
TRBV7-9,TRBJ2-5,NA,NA,CASSLKSGSIETQYF,TGTGCCAGCAGCTTAAAAAGCGGATCCATCGAGACCCAGTACTTC
TRBV9,TRBJ2-7,NA,NA,CASSVGLTGDPQYF,TGTGCCAGCAGCGTAGGTCTAACGGGGGACCCCCAGTACTTC
TRBV30,TRBJ1-1,NA,NA,CAWCASIGHPNTEAFF,TGTGCCTGGTGTGCGTCGATTGGACACCCGAACACTGAAGCTTTCTTT
TRBV7-2,TRBJ2-7,NA,NA,CASSPSSKPYEQYF,TGTGCCAGCAGCCCGTCTAGCAAGCCCTACGAGCAGTACTTC
TRBV13,TRBJ1-1,NA,TRBD1,CASSLRGLATEAFF,TGTGCCAGCAGCCTAAGGGGGCTGGCCACTGAAGCTTTCTTT
TRBV7-8,TRBJ2-1,NA,TRBD2,CASSLGSGRTNEQFF,TGTGCCAGCAGCTTAGGTAGCGGGAGAACAAATGAGCAGTTCTTC
TRBV28,TRBJ2-1,once,TRBD1,CASSHRDRVNEQFF,TGTGCCAGCAGTCATAGGGACAGGGTGAATGAGCAGTTCTTC
TRBV10-3,TRBJ2-2,NA,NA,CAAISEVEGVNTGELFF,TGTGCCGCCATCAGTGAGGTAGAGGGGGTGAACACCGGGGAGCTGTTTTTT
TRBV9,TRBJ2-1,NA,NA,CASSVEGRYSEQFF,TGTGCCAGCAGCGTGGAGGGCCGGTATAGTGAGCAGTTCTTC
TRBV19,TRBJ1-2,few,NA,CASSPLGGAGGYTF,TGTGCCAGTAGCCCCTTGGGGGGGGCGGGCGGCTACACCTTC
TRBV10-3,TRBJ2-3,NA,TRBD2,CATNKASGASTDTQYF,TGTGCCACCAACAAAGCTAGCGGGGCCTCCACAGATACGCAGTATTTT
TRBV29-1,TRBJ2-4,NA,NA,CSVVGSQAKNIQYF,TGCAGCGTTGTAGGTAGCCAAGCCAAAAACATTCAGTACTTC
TRBV6-1,TRBJ2-7,NA,TRBD1,CASNRDRTYEQYF,TGTGCCAGCAACCGGGACAGGACCTACGAGCAGTACTTC
TRBV5-4,TRBJ2-5,NA,NA,CASSFDIRGQETQYF,TGTGCCAGCAGCTTTGACATCCGCGGGCAAGAGACCCAGTACTTC
TRBV27,TRBJ1-2,NA,NA,CASSFTSRGNYGYTF,TGTGCCAGCAGTTTTACCTCCAGGGGTAACTATGGCTACACCTTC
TRBV5-1,TRBJ2-3,NA,TRBD2,CASSLGVAGLLTDTQYF,TGCGCCAGCAGCTTAGGAGTAGCGGGGCTCCTAACAGATACGCAGTATTTT
TRBV6-5,TRBJ1-5,NA,TRBD1,CASSTGGAQPQHF,TGTGCCAGCAGTACAGGGGGCGCCCAGCCCCAGCATTTT
TRBV5-1,TRBJ2-1,NA,NA,CASSLRGAGDFYNEQFF,TGCGCCAGCAGCTTAAGGGGGGCGGGGGACTTCTACAATGAGCAGTTCTTC
TRBV15,TRBJ2-7,NA,NA,CATSRDVGTGEQYF,TGTGCCACCAGCAGAGATGTAGGAACGGGGGAGCAGTACTTC
TRBV5-8,TRBJ1-2,few,NA,CASSFGGVYGYTF,TGTGCCAGCAGCTTCGGGGGAGTCTATGGCTACACCTTC